Below are 32 T cell receptor beta chains sequenced from a single sample in a study of shared clonotypes between healthy human individuals. Profiled with immunoSEQ multiplex PCR; TCRdb holds only in-frame clones, not every one. The profile covers about 380,000 clones, with about 96% appearing a single time and about 0.34% taken by the ten largest. Sequencing was done on a sample of memory CD8+ T cells sorted from blood. Regarding subset: CD45RO+ cells pooled with CCR7-negative TemRA cells. The receptors originated from a man aged 25-45 years in good health.

The chain has TRBV9 and TRBJ2-2; 10 nucleotides match TRBD1. Looked up from germline, CDR1 is SGDLS and CDR2 is YYNGEE. V shed 7 bases, J shed 6 bases, and the junction held 9 bases outside the gene matches. The length of the CDR3 is 15 residues. CDR3 protein: CASSPDRGQPGELFF. The DNA of the CDR3 is TGTGCCAGCTCCCCCGACAGGGGGCAGCCCGGGGAGCTGTTTTTT. The entire variable domain, with the rest obtained from reference TRBV9 and TRBJ2-2, is as follows: DSGVTQTPKHLITATGQRVTLRCSPRSGDLSVYWYQQSLDQGLQFLIQYYNGEERAKGNILERFSAQQFPDLHSELNLSSLELGDSALYFCASSPDRGQPGELFFGEGSRLTVL.

The V and J genes are TRBV13 and TRBJ2-3; D unresolved. The CDR3 length is 15 residues. Germline CDR1 is PRHDT and CDR2 is FYEKMQ (reference sequence). Trimming took 5 bases from V and 0 from J, leaving 12 bases between them. The CDR3 region is CASSPRMSSTDTQYF. The CDR3 DNA is TGTGCCAGCAGCCCCCGGATGTCTAGCACAGATACGCAGTATTTT.

The V call is TRBV19, the J call TRBJ1-3; no definite D call. Deletions cut 0 bases from V and 0 bases from J, with 3 bases between. Germline V gene sequence: CDR1 LNHDA, CDR2 SQIVND (reference sequence). CDR3 length: 14 residues. The CDR3 sequence: CASSIDDSGNTIYF. CDR3 nucleotide sequence: TGTGCCAGTAGTATAGATGACTCTGGAAACACCATATATTTT.

V gene TRBV5-1 combines with J gene TRBJ2-1; 10 nucleotides match TRBD1. The V and J ends lost 4 bases and 4 bases, in that order; junction bases with no gene match: 5. Per the germline V gene, CDR1 is SGHRS and CDR2 is YFSETQ. The CDR3 is made up of 15 amino acids. This CDR3 reads CASSLGQGGYNEQFF. CDR3 bases: TGCGCCAGCAGCCTAGGACAGGGGGGGTACAATGAGCAGTTCTTC. Full variable domain (missing parts from reference TRBV5-1 and TRBJ2-1): KAGVTQTPRYLIKTRGQQVTLSCSPISGHRSVSWYQQTPGQGLQFLFEYFSETQRNKGNFPGRFSGRQFSNSRSEMNVSTLELGDSALYLCASSLGQGGYNEQFFGPGTRLTVL.

The J gene is TRBJ2-1, the V gene TRBV18, with TRBD2 matching 7 bases. This CDR3 spans 15 amino acids. CDR1 is KGHSH and CDR2 is LQKENI in the germline V gene. The V and J ends lost 2 bases and 2 bases, in that order; junction bases with no gene match: 3. The CDR3 region has the DNA TGTGCCAGCTCACCAGGGACTACTGCCTACAATGAGCAGTTCTTC. This sequence encodes CASSPGTTAYNEQFF.

This sequence joins TRBV25-1 and TRBJ2-7; 7 bases fit TRBD1. CDR3 length equals 11 residues. The trim removed 6 bases at V and 4 bases at J, leaving 0 bases unmatched. Per germline, CDR1 MGHDK and CDR2 SYGVNS. CDR3 nucleotides: TGTGCCAGCAGGACAGGGTACGAGCAGTACTTC. Protein: CASRTGYEQYF.

The chain employs TRBV2 and TRBJ2-1, with a weak D call TRBD2 (7 bases). The CDR3 length is 13 residues. Germline assignment: CDR1 SNHLY and CDR2 FYNNEI. V lost 3 bases to trimming and J lost 9 bases, with 12 bases between them. CDR3 amino acids: CASSDLGGLEQFF. CDR3 coding DNA: TGTGCCAGCAGTGATCTGGGGGGGCTTGAGCAGTTCTTC.

The V call is TRBV2, the J call TRBJ1-3; D remains unclear. Trimming left V 9 bases short and J 3 bases short, with 12 bases between. CDR1 and CDR2 (germline): SNHLY, FYNNEI. The CDR3 length is 13 residues. The CDR3 DNA follows: TGTGCCAGTGATACCCGTGTTGGAAACACCATATATTTT. It translates to CASDTRVGNTIYF.

The chain has TRBV11-2 and TRBJ2-7, with a tentative D call TRBD1 (6 bases). The germline V gene encodes CDR1 SGHAT and CDR2 FQNNGV. The V gene lost 5 bases and the J gene lost 3 bases, with 17 bases spanning the gap. This CDR3 has 15 amino acids. The CDR3 is CASSKERGQYYEQYF. The CDR3 nucleotides read TGTGCCAGCAGCAAAGAACGTGGACAGTACTACGAGCAGTACTTC.

The rearrangement uses TRBV13 and TRBJ2-1; 13 positions match TRBD2. The junction had 10 bases not matched to a gene; V was cut back by 0 bases and J by 5 bases. Looked up from germline, CDR1 is PRHDT and CDR2 is FYEKMQ (reference sequence). CDR3 size: 19 residues. CDR3 sequence reads: CASSLGGLAGYMADNEQFF. The CDR3 DNA reads as TGTGCCAGCAGCTTAGGGGGACTAGCGGGATATATGGCAGACAATGAGCAGTTCTTC.

The chain combines TRBV11-2 with TRBJ1-5; D gene uncertain. Germline assignment: CDR1 SGHAT and CDR2 FQNNGV. The CDR3 totals 16 residues. Between the trimmed V and J ends, which lost 0 bases and 0 bases, there was a span of 9 bases. CDR3: CASSLEPGPSNQPQHF. In DNA form, the CDR3 reads TGTGCCAGCAGCTTAGAGCCAGGCCCTAGCAATCAGCCCCAGCATTTT.

The rearrangement joins TRBV5-1 to TRBJ2-1, with TRBD2 matching over 13 bases. V trimming: 3 bases; J trimming: 7 bases; junction bases outside the gene matches: 10. The germline V gene has CDR1 SGHRS and CDR2 YFSETQ. This CDR3 has 17 amino acids. CDR3 loop: CASSWPRTSGRGNEQFF. The CDR3 coding sequence is TGCGCCAGCAGCTGGCCCCGGACTAGCGGGAGAGGGAATGAGCAGTTCTTC.

This chain joins TRBV28 and TRBJ2-7, with 8 nucleotides matching TRBD1. The length of the CDR3 is 16 residues. Per germline, CDR1 MDHEN and CDR2 SYDVKM. J gave up 2 bases and V 2 bases, and 8 bases lay outside the gene matches. CDR3 sequence reads: CASSLRFGQGTYEQYF. The CDR3 bases are TGTGCCAGCAGTTTAAGGTTCGGACAGGGAACCTACGAGCAGTACTTC.

The chain carries TRBV7-2 and TRBJ2-3; TRBD2 matches 7 bases. The CDR3 runs to 14 residues. V gave up 0 bases and J gave up 6 bases; unmatched junction bases: 3. Germline loops: CDR1 SGHTA, CDR2 FQGNSA. CDR3 sequence (DNA): TGTGCCAGCAGCTTAGCGCGGGAGAAGGATACGCAGTATTTT. Protein sequence: CASSLAREKDTQYF.

The CDR3 region has the DNA TGCGCCAGCAGCTTGTTCGCCGGCGGGTCAGATACGCAGTATTTT. Translating gives CASSLFAGGSDTQYF. The chain combines TRBV5-1 with TRBJ2-3; a possible D gene is TRBD2 (5 bases). The germline V gene encodes CDR1 SGHRS and CDR2 YFSETQ. Trimming removed 1 base at V and 4 bases at J, with 13 bases between. This CDR3 has 15 residues.

CDR3 in DNA: TGTGCCACCAGCAGAGTAGGCCTAGCGGGCACAGATACGCAGTATTTT. It is translated as CATSRVGLAGTDTQYF. The J gene is TRBJ2-3, the V gene TRBV15; 7 bases fit TRBD2. Germline V gene data show CDR1 as LNHNV and CDR2 as YYDKDF (reference sequence). The CDR3 has 16 amino acids. V trimming: 1 base; J trimming: 1 base; junction bases outside the gene matches: 5. Looking up the rest from reference TRBV15 and TRBJ2-3 gives the full variable domain: DAMVIQNPRYQVTQFGKPVTLSCSQTLNHNVMYWYQQKSSQAPKLLFHYYDKDFNNEADTPDNFQSRRPNTSFCFLDIRSPGLGDTAMYLCATSRVGLAGTDTQYFGPGTRLTVL.

CDR3 loop: CASSLIPPRAYTF. The DNA of the CDR3 is TGTGCCAGCAGTTTAATTCCTCCCAGGGCCTACACCTTC. The V and J genes are TRBV28 and TRBJ1-2, with a weak D call TRBD1 (5 bases). In germline, CDR1 is MDHEN, CDR2 SYDVKM. This CDR3 has 13 amino acids. The V gene lost 2 bases and the J gene lost 10 bases, with 14 bases spanning the gap.

This rearrangement joins TRBV4-1 to TRBJ2-1; TRBD2 agrees at 8 bases. This CDR3 comprises 12 residues. Germline V gene lookup returns CDR1 MGHRA and CDR2 YSYEKL. V was clipped by 3 bases and J by 12 bases; unmatched bases: 4. The CDR3 protein is CASSHLSGRQFF. The CDR3 nucleotides are TGCGCCAGCAGCCACCTAAGCGGGAGGCAGTTCTTC.

This chain joins TRBV4-1 and TRBJ2-1, with 9 bases aligning to TRBD1. V trimming: 4 bases; J trimming: 7 bases; junction bases outside the gene matches: 8. CDR1 is MGHRA and CDR2 is YSYEKL in the germline V gene. This CDR3 contains 15 residues. The CDR3: CASSPMGQGSNEQFF. CDR3 nucleotides: TGCGCCAGCAGCCCAATGGGACAGGGTTCTAATGAGCAGTTCTTC.

The chain is built from TRBV5-8 and TRBJ2-7; D remains ambiguous. The V and J ends lost 0 bases and 6 bases respectively, with 4 bases between them. Germline V CDR1 and CDR2: SGHTS, YDEGEE. The CDR3 runs 11 residues. CDR3 bases: TGTGCCAGCAGCTTGGCGAGCGAGCAGTACTTC. Translating gives CASSLASEQYF.

The chain combines TRBV2 with TRBJ1-3; D might be TRBD1 (5 bases). CDR3 length equals 13 residues. The V gene lost 4 bases and the J gene lost 2 bases, with 6 bases spanning the gap. Germline CDR1 reads SNHLY; CDR2 reads FYNNEI. The CDR3 coding sequence is TGTGCCAGCAGTGGGGGGGCTGGAAACACCATATATTTT. Protein: CASSGGAGNTIYF.

The chain carries TRBV21-1 and TRBJ2-7; the table names TRBD1, a call not compared with the DNA. TRBV21-1 is tagged as a pseudogene. The CDR3 is 14 residues long. The CDR3 spells CASSKAQGPNEQYF. The CDR3, as DNA: TGTGCCAGCAGCAAAGCACAGGGTCCTAACGAGCAGTACTTC.

V and J are TRBV7-9 and TRBJ2-3; 10 bases fit TRBD1. CDR3 length: 16 residues. Germline-derived CDR1 and CDR2 are SEHNR and FQNEAQ (reference sequence). V lost 2 bases, J lost 1 base, and 3 bases stayed unmatched. CDR3 nucleotides: TGTGCCAGCAGCTTAAGGACAGGGGGGGGCACAGATACGCAGTATTTT. Translating it yields CASSLRTGGGTDTQYF.

Details on this clone: The identical CDR3 is also encoded by other nucleotide sequences in the sample. The chain is built from TRBV28 and TRBJ2-5; 11 bases line up with TRBD1. Trimming removed 3 bases from V and 4 bases from J; junction bases left unmatched: 4. The germline gives CDR1 MDHEN, CDR2 SYDVKM. The CDR3 runs 15 residues. The CDR3 coding sequence is TGTGCCAGCAGTTTTGGGACAGGGGGGAGAGAGACCCAGTACTTC. Its translation: CASSFGTGGRETQYF.

This CDR3 reads CAWTLGNTIYF. CDR3 bases: TGTGCCTGGACACTTGGAAACACCATATATTTT. The chain carries TRBV30 and TRBJ1-3, with no clear D. In germline, CDR1 is GTSNPN, CDR2 SVGIG (reference sequence). Deletions cut 4 bases from V and 3 bases from J, with 4 bases between. The CDR3 spans 11 residues.

This chain connects TRBV25-1 to TRBJ1-4; 7 bases are a match to TRBD1. The germline V gene has CDR1 MGHDK and CDR2 SYGVNS. This CDR3 has 18 amino acids. J was trimmed by 0 bases and V by 3 bases; bases with no gene match: 10. DNA of the CDR3: TGTGCCAGCAGTGATCCGGGACAGACAATAGCAACTAATGAAAAACTGTTTTTT. Its protein is CASSDPGQTIATNEKLFF.

The rearrangement uses TRBV6-1 and TRBJ1-1, with unresolved D. Trimming took 8 bases from V and 3 from J, leaving 16 bases between them. The germline CDR1 and CDR2 sequences are MNHNS and SASEGT. This CDR3 has 14 residues. In DNA form, the CDR3 reads TGTGCCAGCTCCTTGGCAATTGGTGACACTGAAGCTTTCTTT. It encodes CASSLAIGDTEAFF.

Here the CDR3 DNA reads TGTGCCAGCAGCTTAGGGGTAGGCCGGAACATTCAGTACTTC. Its translation is CASSLGVGRNIQYF. This sequence joins TRBV6-1 and TRBJ2-4; D is perhaps TRBD1 (5 bases). Germline-derived CDR1 and CDR2 are MNHNS and SASEGT. Between the trimmed V and J ends, which lost 6 bases and 7 bases, there was a span of 16 bases. The CDR3 is 14 amino acids.

The genes are TRBV10-3 and TRBJ2-7, with D maybe TRBD2 (5 bases). The CDR3 consists of 14 residues. Trimming stripped 2 bases from V and 0 bases from J, with 8 bases between. CDR1 is ENHRY, CDR2 SYGVKD, per germline. The CDR3 nucleotides are TGTGCCATCAGTGAGAGAGGGTACTCCTACGAGCAGTACTTC. Translated, it gives CAISERGYSYEQYF.

The CDR3 nucleotides are TGTGCCAGCAAAATCGGCGGGAGCACAGATACGCAGTATTTT. It is translated as CASKIGGSTDTQYF. V and J are TRBV6-5 and TRBJ2-3; tentatively, D is TRBD2 (5 bases). CDR1 and CDR2 (germline): MNHEY, SVGAGI. The CDR3 contains 14 residues. Trimming cost V 7 bases and J 0 bases, with 11 bases left between them.

The chain links TRBV5-1 to TRBJ2-2; D may be TRBD1 (5 bases). Germline CDR1 reads SGHRS; CDR2 reads YFSETQ. The CDR3 totals 16 residues. Deletions cut 0 bases from V and 4 bases from J, with 13 bases between. The CDR3 DNA follows: TGCGCCAGCAGCTTGGGGGCAGGGCCGGGCACCGGGGAGCTGTTTTTT. It yields the protein CASSLGAGPGTGELFF.

The J gene is TRBJ2-3, the V gene TRBV4-1, with D tentatively TRBD2 (6 bases). The CDR3 spans 15 residues. Germline-derived CDR1 and CDR2 are MGHRA and YSYEKL. Trimming removed 1 base from V and 3 bases from J, with 11 bases in between. This chain's CDR3 is CASSQGLARTDTQYF. CDR3 DNA sequence: TGCGCCAGCAGCCAAGGGCTAGCGAGGACAGATACGCAGTATTTT.